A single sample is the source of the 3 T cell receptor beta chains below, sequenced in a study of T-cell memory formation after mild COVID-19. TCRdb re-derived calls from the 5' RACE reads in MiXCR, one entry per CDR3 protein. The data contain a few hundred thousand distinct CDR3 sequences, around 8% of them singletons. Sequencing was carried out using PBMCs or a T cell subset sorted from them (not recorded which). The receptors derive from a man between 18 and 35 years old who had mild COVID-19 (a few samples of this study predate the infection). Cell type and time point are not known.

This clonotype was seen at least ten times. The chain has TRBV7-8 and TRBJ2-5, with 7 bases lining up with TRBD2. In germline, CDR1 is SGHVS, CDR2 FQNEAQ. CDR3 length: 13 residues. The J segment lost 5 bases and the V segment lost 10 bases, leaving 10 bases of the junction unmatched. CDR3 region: CAIEPTREETQYF. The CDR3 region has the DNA TGTGCCATTGAGCCGACGCGGGAGGAGACCCAGTACTTC. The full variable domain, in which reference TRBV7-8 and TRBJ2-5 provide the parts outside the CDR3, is GAGVSQSPRYKVAKRGQDVALRCDPISGHVSLFWYQQALGQGPEFLTYFQNEAQLDKSGLPSDRFFAERPEGSVSTLKIQRTQQEDSAVYLCAIEPTREETQYFGPGTRLLVL.

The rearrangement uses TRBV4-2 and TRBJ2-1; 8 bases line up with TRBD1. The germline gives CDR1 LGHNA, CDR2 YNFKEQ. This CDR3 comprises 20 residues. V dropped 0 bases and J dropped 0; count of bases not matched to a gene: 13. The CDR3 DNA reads TGTGCCAGCAGCCAAGAAGGGGCCGGGACAGGCATAAGCTCCTACAATGAGCAGTTCTTC. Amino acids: CASSQEGAGTGISSYNEQFF.

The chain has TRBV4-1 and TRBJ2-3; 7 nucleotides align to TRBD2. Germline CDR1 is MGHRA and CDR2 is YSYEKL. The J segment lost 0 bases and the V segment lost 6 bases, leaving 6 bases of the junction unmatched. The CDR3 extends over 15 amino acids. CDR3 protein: CASRGGTTSTDTQYF. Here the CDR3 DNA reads TGCGCCAGCAGGGGTGGGACTACAAGCACAGATACGCAGTATTTT.